This T cell receptor (beta chain) was retrieved from a study of cytomegalovirus exposure and HLA in healthy donors. Sequenced by immunoSEQ multiplex PCR; TCRdb stores in-frame clones only, minus some. This table holds 150,000 to 200,000 clones, 84% found once. Germline CDR1 reads SGHDT; CDR2 reads YYEEEE. The CDR3 has 16 residues. Trimming removed 3 bases from V and 1 base from J; junction bases left unmatched: 3. This chain uses TRBV5-6 with TRBJ2-5; 13 positions agree with TRBD2. This TCR came from a man aged 18 to 35 in good health and CMV-seropositive. The sequenced material came from PBMCs. CDR3 in amino acids: CASSSTSGGGQETQYF. CDR3 bases: TGTGCCAGCAGCTCTACTAGCGGGGGGGGCCAAGAGACCCAGTACTTC.